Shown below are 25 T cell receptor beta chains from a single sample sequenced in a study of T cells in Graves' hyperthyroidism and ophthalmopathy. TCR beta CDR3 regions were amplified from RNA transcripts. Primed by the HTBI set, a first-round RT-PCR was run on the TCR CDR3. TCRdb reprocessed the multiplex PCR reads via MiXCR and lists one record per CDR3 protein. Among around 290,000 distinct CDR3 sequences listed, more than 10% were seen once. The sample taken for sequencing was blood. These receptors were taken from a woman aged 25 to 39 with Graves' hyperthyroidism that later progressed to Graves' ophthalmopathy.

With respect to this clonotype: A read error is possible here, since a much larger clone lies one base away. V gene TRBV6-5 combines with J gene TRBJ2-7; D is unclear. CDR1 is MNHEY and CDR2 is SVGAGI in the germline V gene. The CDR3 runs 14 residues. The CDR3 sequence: CASSYEAARHERYF. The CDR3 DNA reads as TGTGCCAGCAGTTACGAGGCTGCGCGCCACGAGCGGTACTTC.

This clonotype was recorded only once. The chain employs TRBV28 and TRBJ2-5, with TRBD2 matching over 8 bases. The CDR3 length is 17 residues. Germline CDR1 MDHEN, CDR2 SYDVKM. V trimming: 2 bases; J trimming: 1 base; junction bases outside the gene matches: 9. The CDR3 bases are TGTGCCAGCAGTTTAAGCGGGGGCCGGGGCGCCCAAGAGACCCAGTACTTC. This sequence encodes CASSLSGGRGAQETQYF.

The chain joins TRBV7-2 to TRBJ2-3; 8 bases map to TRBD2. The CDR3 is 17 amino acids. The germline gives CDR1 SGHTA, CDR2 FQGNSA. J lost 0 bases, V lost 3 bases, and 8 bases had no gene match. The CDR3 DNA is TGTGCCAGCAGCTTCGTACCGCGGGGGGCTAGCACAGATACGCAGTATTTT. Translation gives CASSFVPRGASTDTQYF. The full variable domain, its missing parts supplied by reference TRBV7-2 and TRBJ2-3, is GAGVSQSPSNKVTEKGKDVELRCDPISGHTALYWYRQSLGQGLEFLIYFQGNSAPDKSGLPSDRFSAERTGGSVSTLTIQRTQQEDSAVYLCASSFVPRGASTDTQYFGPGTRLTVL.

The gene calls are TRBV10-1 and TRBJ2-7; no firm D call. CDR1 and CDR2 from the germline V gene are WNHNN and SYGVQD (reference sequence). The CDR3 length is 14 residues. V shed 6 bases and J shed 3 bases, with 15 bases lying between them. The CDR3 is CASRPGFGSYEQYF. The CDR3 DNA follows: TGCGCCAGCAGACCGGGTTTCGGTAGCTACGAGCAGTACTTC.

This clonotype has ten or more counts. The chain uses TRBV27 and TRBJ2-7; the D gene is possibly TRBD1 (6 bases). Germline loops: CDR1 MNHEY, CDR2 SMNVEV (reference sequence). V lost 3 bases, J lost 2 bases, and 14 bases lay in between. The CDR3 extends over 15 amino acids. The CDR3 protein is CASSLTGTLAYEQYF. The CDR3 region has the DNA TGTGCCAGCAGTTTGACCGGGACACTAGCCTACGAGCAGTACTTC.

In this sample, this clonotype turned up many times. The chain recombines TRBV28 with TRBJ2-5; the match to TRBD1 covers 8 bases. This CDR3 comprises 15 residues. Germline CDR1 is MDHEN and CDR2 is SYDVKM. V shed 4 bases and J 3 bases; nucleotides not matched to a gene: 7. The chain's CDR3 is CASSSSGGAEETQYF. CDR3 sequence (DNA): TGTGCCAGCAGTTCCTCAGGGGGCGCAGAAGAGACCCAGTACTTC.

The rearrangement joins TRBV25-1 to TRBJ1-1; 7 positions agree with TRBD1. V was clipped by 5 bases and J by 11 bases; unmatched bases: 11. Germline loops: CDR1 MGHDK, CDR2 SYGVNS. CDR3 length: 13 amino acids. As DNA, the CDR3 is TGTGCCAGCAGTCCCTGGGAGGGGGCGGACGCTTTCTTT. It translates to CASSPWEGADAFF.

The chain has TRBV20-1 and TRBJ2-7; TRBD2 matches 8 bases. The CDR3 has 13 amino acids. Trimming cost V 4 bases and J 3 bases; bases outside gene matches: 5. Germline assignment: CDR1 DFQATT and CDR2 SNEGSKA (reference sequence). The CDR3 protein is CSAKAGGHYEQYF. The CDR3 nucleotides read TGCAGTGCTAAGGCGGGGGGCCACTACGAGCAGTACTTC.

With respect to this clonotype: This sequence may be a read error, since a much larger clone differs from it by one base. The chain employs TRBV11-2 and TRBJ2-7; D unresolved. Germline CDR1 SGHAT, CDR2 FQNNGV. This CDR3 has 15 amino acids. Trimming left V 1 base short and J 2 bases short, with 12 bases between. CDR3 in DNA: TGTGCCAGCAGCTTAGGTTCTTCGAGCCCCTACGAGCAGTACTTC. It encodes CASSLGSSSPYEQYF.

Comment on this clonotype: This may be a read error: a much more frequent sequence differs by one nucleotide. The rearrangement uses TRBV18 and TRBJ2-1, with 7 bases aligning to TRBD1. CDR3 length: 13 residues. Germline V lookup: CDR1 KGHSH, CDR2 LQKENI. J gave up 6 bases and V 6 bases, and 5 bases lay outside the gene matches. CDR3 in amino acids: CASSSDRVNEQFF. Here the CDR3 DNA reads TGTGCCAGCTCCTCTGACAGGGTCAATGAGCAGTTCTTC.

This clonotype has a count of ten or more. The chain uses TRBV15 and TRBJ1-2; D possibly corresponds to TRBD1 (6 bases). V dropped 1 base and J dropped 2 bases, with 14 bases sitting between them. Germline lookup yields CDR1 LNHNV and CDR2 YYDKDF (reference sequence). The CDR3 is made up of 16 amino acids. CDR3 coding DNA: TGTGCCACCAGCAGAGGGGGGGACATCGGGAACTATGGCTACACCTTC. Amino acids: CATSRGGDIGNYGYTF.

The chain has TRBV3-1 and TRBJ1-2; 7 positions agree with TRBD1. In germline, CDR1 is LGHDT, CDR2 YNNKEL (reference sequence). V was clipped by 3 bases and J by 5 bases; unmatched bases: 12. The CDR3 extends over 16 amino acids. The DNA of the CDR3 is TGTGCCAGCAGCCATACAGGGGCCGCCATCTCATATGGCTACACCTTC. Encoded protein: CASSHTGAAISYGYTF.

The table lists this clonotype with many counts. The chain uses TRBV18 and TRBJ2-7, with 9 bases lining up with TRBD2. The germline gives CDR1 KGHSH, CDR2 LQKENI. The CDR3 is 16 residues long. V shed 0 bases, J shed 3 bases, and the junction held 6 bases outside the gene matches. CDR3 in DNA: TGTGCCAGCTCACCACCGACTAGCGGTGGCTTCTACGAGCAGTACTTC. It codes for CASSPPTSGGFYEQYF.

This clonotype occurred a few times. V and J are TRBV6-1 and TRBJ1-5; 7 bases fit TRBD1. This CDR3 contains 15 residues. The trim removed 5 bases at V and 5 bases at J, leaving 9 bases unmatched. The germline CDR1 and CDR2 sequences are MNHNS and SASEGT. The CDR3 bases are TGTGCCAGCAGTAAGAGACAGGGCGGAGATCAGCCCCAGCATTTT. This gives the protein CASSKRQGGDQPQHF.

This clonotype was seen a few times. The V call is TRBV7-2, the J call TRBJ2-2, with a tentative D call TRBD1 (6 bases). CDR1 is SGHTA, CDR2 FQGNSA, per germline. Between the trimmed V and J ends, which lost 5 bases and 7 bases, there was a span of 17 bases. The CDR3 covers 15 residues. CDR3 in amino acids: CASSPGARGFGELFF. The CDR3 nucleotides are TGTGCCAGCAGCCCCGGAGCTAGGGGGTTCGGGGAGCTGTTTTTT.

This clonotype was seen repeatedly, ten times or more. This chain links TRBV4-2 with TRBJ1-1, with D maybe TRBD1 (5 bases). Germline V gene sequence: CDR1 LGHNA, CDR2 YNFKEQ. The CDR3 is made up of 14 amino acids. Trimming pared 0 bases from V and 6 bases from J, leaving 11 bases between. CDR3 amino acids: CASSQEVRDSEAFF. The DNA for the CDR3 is TGTGCCAGCAGCCAAGAGGTACGGGACTCTGAAGCTTTCTTT.

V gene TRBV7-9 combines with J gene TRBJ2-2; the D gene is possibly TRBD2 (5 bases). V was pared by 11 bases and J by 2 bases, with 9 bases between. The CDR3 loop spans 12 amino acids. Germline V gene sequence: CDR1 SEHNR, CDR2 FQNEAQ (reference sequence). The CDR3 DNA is TGTGCCGCAGCGGATAACACCGGGGAGCTGTTTTTT. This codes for CAAADNTGELFF.

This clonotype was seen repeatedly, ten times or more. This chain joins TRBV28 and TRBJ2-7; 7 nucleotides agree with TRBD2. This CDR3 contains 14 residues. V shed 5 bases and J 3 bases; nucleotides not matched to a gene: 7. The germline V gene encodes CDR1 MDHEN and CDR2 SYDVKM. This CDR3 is CASSPRDYRYEQYF. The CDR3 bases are TGTGCCAGCAGTCCCCGGGACTACCGCTACGAGCAGTACTTC.

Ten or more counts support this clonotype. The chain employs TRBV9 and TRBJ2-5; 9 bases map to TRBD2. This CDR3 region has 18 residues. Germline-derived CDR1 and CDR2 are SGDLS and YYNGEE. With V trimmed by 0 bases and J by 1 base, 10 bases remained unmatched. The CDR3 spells CASSVATPLAGFQETQYF. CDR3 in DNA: TGTGCCAGCAGCGTAGCTACGCCACTAGCGGGTTTCCAAGAGACCCAGTACTTC. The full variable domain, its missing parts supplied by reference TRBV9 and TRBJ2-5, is DSGVTQTPKHLITATGQRVTLRCSPRSGDLSVYWYQQSLDQGLQFLIQYYNGEERAKGNILERFSAQQFPDLHSELNLSSLELGDSALYFCASSVATPLAGFQETQYFGPGTRLLVL.

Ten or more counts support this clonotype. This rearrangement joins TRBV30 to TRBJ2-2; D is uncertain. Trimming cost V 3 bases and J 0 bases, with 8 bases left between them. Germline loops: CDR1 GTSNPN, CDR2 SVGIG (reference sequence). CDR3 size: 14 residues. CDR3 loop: CAWRQLANTGELFF. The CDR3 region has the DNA TGTGCCTGGAGGCAGCTCGCGAACACCGGGGAGCTGTTTTTT.

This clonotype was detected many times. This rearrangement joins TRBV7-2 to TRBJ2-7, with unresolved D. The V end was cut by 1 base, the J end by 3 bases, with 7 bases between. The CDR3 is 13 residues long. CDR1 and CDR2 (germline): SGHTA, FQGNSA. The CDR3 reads CASSLEWYYEQYF. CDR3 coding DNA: TGTGCCAGCAGCTTAGAGTGGTACTACGAGCAGTACTTC.

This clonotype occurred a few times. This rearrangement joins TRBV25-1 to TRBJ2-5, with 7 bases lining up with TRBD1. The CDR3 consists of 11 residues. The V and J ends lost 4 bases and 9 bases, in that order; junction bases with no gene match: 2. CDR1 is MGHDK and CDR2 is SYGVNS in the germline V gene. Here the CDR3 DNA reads TGTGCCAGCAGTGGAGGGACAGCCCAGTACTTC. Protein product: CASSGGTAQYF.

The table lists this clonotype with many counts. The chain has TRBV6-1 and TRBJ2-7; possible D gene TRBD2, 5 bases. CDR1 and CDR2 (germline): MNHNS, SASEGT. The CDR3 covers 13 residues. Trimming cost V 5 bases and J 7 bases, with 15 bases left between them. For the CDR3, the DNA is TGTGCCAGCAGTCCTACGGGGTACGGGGAGCAGTACTTC. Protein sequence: CASSPTGYGEQYF.

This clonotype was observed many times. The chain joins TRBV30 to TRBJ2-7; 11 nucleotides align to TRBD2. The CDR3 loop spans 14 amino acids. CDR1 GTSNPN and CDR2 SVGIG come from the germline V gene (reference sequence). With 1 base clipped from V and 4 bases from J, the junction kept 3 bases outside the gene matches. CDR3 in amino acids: CAWSATSGNYEQYF. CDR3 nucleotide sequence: TGTGCCTGGAGTGCGACTAGCGGGAATTACGAGCAGTACTTC.

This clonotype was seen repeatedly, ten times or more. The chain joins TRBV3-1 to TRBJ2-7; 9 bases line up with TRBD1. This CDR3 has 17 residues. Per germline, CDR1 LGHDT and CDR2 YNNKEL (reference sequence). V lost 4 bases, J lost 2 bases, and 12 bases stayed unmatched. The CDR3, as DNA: TGTGCCAGCAGCCTTTTTTGGCCCGGGACAGGGCCCTACGAGCAGTACTTC. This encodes CASSLFWPGTGPYEQYF.